The entry below gives a single TCR beta chain sequence along with its context. The antigen is undetermined. Synthetically made TCR analog templates were put into each PCR as spikes. Sequencing used immunoSEQ multiplex PCR; TCRdb keeps in-frame clones, though not all of them. The table has some 40,000 clones, roughly 90% seen once. These data originate in a study of PD-L1 blockade in urothelial cancer. Notes on the study in general: Stronger expansion of tumor-associated clones in blood at 3 weeks distinguished durable-benefit patients.

This CDR3 has 16 residues. Germline V CDR1 and CDR2: MNHNS, SASEGT. V gave up 1 base and J gave up 5 bases; unmatched junction bases: 11. The sequence derives from a man between 65 and 85 years old with urothelial cancer. The source was PBMCs, collected around atezolizumab (anti-PD-L1) treatment. The chain carries TRBV6-1 and TRBJ2-7; TRBD2 matches 7 bases. CDR3 amino acids: CASSEGLGGLAHEQYF. The CDR3 coding sequence is TGTGCCAGCAGTGAAGGCCTGGGAGGGCTCGCCCACGAGCAGTACTTC.